The sequence of this T cell receptor beta chain was determined in a study of blood T cell repertoires in COVID-19. Study-level background: Material from acute and convalescent COVID-19 was sourced from the United States, Italy and Spain. In each case, the material was cDNA or gDNA derived from T cells, B-cell-depleted T cells, or PBMCs.

Authors' data handling: Amplification of reference gene primers provided the estimated nucleated cell counts. TCRdb's table, derived via immunoSEQ multiplex PCR, lists solely in-frame clones and lacks some. V, J and clone size derive from that table, while D and trimming were established from the DNA sequence. The data show roughly 140,000 clones, approximately 86% seen once. This CDR3 contains 16 residues. Germline trimming cut 2 bases from V and 2 bases from J; bases unmatched to any gene: 7. Germline CDR1 reads SGHDT; CDR2 reads YYEEEE. The chain employs TRBV5-6 and TRBJ1-5; TRBD1 aligns across 7 bases. The sequencing input was peripheral blood. This sequence originates from a woman in her fifties or sixties with active or convalescent COVID-19. CDR3 sequence reads: CASSFQGVGGNQPQHF. CDR3 DNA sequence: TGTGCCAGCAGCTTCCAGGGGGTAGGGGGCAATCAGCCCCAGCATTTT.